This T cell receptor (beta chain) came from a study of blood T cell repertoires in COVID-19. Study-wide background: PBMCs, B-cell-depleted T cells, or T cells were the source of the cDNA or gDNA that made up the material.

The V segment lost 3 bases and the J segment 5 bases; nucleotides outside the gene matches: 10. The length of the CDR3 is 16 residues. Cohort assignment relied on participant-reported clinical history. As processed by the authors: Estimation of nucleated cell counts was performed using reference gene primer amplification. Measured with immunoSEQ multiplex PCR; TCRdb has only the in-frame clones, and not every one. For V, J and clone size, that table is used; D and trimming come from the DNA. The sample records about 210,000 clones, about nine tenths being singletons. Material: PBMCs or T cells enriched from blood (not recorded which). V and J are TRBV5-3 and TRBJ2-1, with 8 bases identical to TRBD2. TRBV5-3 is an ORF; its function is uncertain. The clonotype was recovered from a young man in a cohort exposed to, infected with or recovered from COVID-19 (not recorded which). CDR3 amino acids: CARSSRREGQHNEQFF. In DNA form, the CDR3 reads TGTGCCAGAAGCTCGCGACGGGAGGGCCAACACAATGAGCAGTTCTTC.